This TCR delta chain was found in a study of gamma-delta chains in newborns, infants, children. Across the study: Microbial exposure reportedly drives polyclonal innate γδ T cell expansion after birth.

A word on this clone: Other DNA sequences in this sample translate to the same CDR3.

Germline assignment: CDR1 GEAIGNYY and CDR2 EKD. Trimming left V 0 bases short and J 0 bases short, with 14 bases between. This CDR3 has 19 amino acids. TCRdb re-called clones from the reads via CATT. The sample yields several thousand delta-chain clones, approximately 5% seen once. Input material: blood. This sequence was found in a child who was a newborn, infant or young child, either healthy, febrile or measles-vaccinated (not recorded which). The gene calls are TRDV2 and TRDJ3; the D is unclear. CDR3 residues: CACDTVRSPSSWDTRQMFF. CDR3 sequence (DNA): TGTGCCTGTGACACCGTAAGGTCCCCGAGCTCCTGGGACACCCGACAGATGTTTTTC.